This section outlines one T cell receptor (beta chain) sequence together with its context. V was pared by 10 bases and J by 0 bases, with 5 bases of the junction left unmatched. The germline V gene encodes CDR1 SGHAT and CDR2 FQNNGV. CDR3 length: 13 residues. Participants were aged about 18 to 100 years from about two dozen US areas. The entry originates in a study of blood T cell repertoires in COVID-19. Methods used by the authors: Scientists estimated how many nucleated cells there were by amplifying reference gene primers. This table comes from immunoSEQ multiplex PCR, and its TCRdb copy is limited to in-frame clones, with some not included. V, J and clone size are taken as reported in that table, and D and trimming were inferred from the DNA itself. This sample has hundreds of thousands of clones, with approximately 90% found just once.

V is TRBV11-2 and J is TRBJ1-2; the match to TRBD1 covers 7 bases. The sequenced material came from PBMCs or T cells enriched from blood (not recorded which). The TCR comes from a woman aged 18-30 years who had recovered from COVID-19. The CDR3 sequence is CATSGGANYGYTF. The CDR3 DNA sequence: TGTGCCACGTCAGGGGGTGCTAACTATGGCTACACCTTC.